Here is one TCR beta chain with its context. This record belongs to a study of T cell responses to AZD1222 COVID-19 vaccine. From germline, CDR1 is SGDLS and CDR2 YYNGEE. The V and J ends lost 3 bases and 2 bases respectively, with 11 bases between them. CDR3 length equals 15 residues. Measured with immunoSEQ multiplex PCR; TCRdb has only the in-frame clones, and not every one. The data show about 55,000 clones, about 85% seen once. The clonotype comes from an adult in good health. This specimen consisted of peripheral blood, obtained on day 0 of AZD1222 vaccination. The J gene is TRBJ1-4, the V gene TRBV9; D remains unclear. This chain's CDR3 is CASSAAGGTNEKLFF. CDR3 in DNA: TGTGCCAGCAGCGCTGCGGGTGGGACTAATGAAAAACTGTTTTTT.